The clone carrying this T cell receptor beta chain was picked up one time. The sample is drawn from a study of blood T cell repertoires in COVID-19. Study-wide context: Collection of acute and convalescent COVID-19 samples took place in the United States, Italy and Spain. T cells, B-cell-depleted T cells, or PBMCs provided the cDNA or gDNA that served as material.

Per germline, CDR1 SGHTA and CDR2 FQGTGA. The V end lost 5 bases, the J end lost 3 bases, and 15 bases lay between the germline ends. This CDR3 is 15 amino acids long. Per the study methods: The assay estimated nucleated cells by amplifying reference gene primers. Data came from immunoSEQ multiplex PCR; TCRdb stores just in-frame clones and leaves some out. Clone size and V and J calls were adopted from that table, with D and trimming inferred from the DNA. The table records 70,000 or so clones, under 95% of them present only once. The source of this sequence is a man aged 45-65 years with acute or convalescent COVID-19. The chain joins TRBV7-3 to TRBJ2-3; TRBD1 is a possible D gene (6 bases). The sequenced sample was peripheral blood. The CDR3 nucleotides are TGTGCCAGCAGCGAAGGAAGGGGGAAAACAGATACGCAGTATTTT. Its protein product is CASSEGRGKTDTQYF.